These 17 T cell receptor beta chains came from one sample sequenced in a study of response to subunit inactivated influenza vaccine (dated by TCRdb to the late 2010s). Library construction relied on RT-PCR. TCRdb lists the instrument as Illumina HiSeq 2500. In-frame beta chains were kept once TCRdb had trimmed the public reads at Q25 with fastp and called clones with MiXCR. All rows with the same CDR3 protein become a single entry with the most common DNA and genes. The sample has under 550,000 distinct CDR3 sequences on record, 7.6% of them singletons. In total, the top ten clones hold about an eighth of the sample. The sample consisted of PBMCs from blood, taken 23 to 25 months after vaccination. Every receptor here comes from a man aged 50 to 69 who received an inactivated influenza vaccine. Donor details come from another sample of the same person, matched by shared clones.

This clonotype has more than one count but fewer than ten. The V call is TRBV7-2, the J call TRBJ1-1, with no clear D. The ends were cut back, 3 bases at V and 0 bases at J, with 17 bases in the middle. Germline CDR1 SGHTA, CDR2 FQGNSA. CDR3 length: 17 residues. As DNA, the CDR3 is TGTGCCAGCAGCTTGAACTCGGAATGGAGGGTGAACACTGAAGCTTTCTTT. As protein: CASSLNSEWRVNTEAFF.

The chain employs TRBV7-9 and TRBJ1-5; possibly TRBD1 for D (6 bases). The CDR3 spans 14 residues. Deletions cut 5 bases from V and 3 bases from J, with 11 bases between. Germline CDR1 reads SEHNR; CDR2 reads FQNEAQ (reference sequence). For the CDR3, the DNA is TGTGCCAGCAGCGTGGACAGTTTCAATCAGCCCCAGCATTTT. Its protein product is CASSVDSFNQPQHF. Using reference TRBV7-9 and TRBJ1-5 for the parts outside the CDR3, the full variable domain is DTGVSQNPRHKITKRGQNVTFRCDPISEHNRLYWYRQTLGQGPEFLTYFQNEAQLEKSRLLSDRFSAERPKGSFSTLEIQRTEQGDSAMYLCASSVDSFNQPQHFGDGTRLSIL.

This clonotype has only a few counts. The CDR3 sequence is CASSRARVLPPEQYF. CDR3 coding DNA: TGTGCCAGCAGTAGAGCTCGGGTTCTGCCGCCCGAGCAGTACTTC. The rearrangement links TRBV28 to TRBJ2-7, with unresolved D. The ends were cut back, 5 bases at V and 6 bases at J, with 20 bases in the middle. The CDR3 length is 15 residues. The V gene's germline CDR1 is MDHEN and CDR2 SYDVKM.

This clonotype was observed a handful of times. The chain couples TRBV11-2 to TRBJ2-5; D is perhaps TRBD1 (6 bases). The CDR3 loop spans 15 amino acids. The V end was cut by 1 base, the J end by 2 bases, with 11 bases between. Germline CDR1 reads SGHAT; CDR2 reads FQNNGV. As DNA, the CDR3 is TGTGCCAGCAGCTTAGCGGACAGCAGTCAAGAGACCCAGTACTTC. This gives the protein CASSLADSSQETQYF.

The rearrangement joins TRBV3-1 to TRBJ2-1; a weak D match, TRBD1 (6 bases). The germline V gene encodes CDR1 LGHDT and CDR2 YNNKEL (reference sequence). The length of the CDR3 is 20 residues. V lost 4 bases and J lost 0, with 25 bases in between. CDR3 nucleotide sequence: TGTGCCAGCAGCCGCGTATCCCGTATGAGGACAGAAGTCTCCTACAATGAGCAGTTCTTC. Its protein product is CASSRVSRMRTEVSYNEQFF.

This clonotype came up many times. The V and J genes are TRBV12-3 or TRBV12-4 and TRBJ2-1; a possible D gene is TRBD2 (5 bases). This CDR3 contains 14 residues. Trimming took 2 bases from V and 3 from J, leaving 8 bases between them. Here the CDR3 reads CASSLTRIYNEQFF. The CDR3 bases are TGTGCCAGCAGTTTAACTAGAATCTACAATGAGCAGTTCTTC.

The CDR3 nucleotides are TGTGCCAGCAGTTACTCGTGGGGCAGGGTCGTCGGCAATGAGCAGTTCTTC. Encoded protein: CASSYSWGRVVGNEQFF. The rearrangement uses TRBV6-2 or TRBV6-3 and TRBJ2-1; possibly TRBD1 for D (5 bases). V lost 0 bases, J lost 6 bases, and 18 bases lay in between. The CDR3 loop spans 17 amino acids. Germline V gives CDR1 MNHEY, CDR2 SVGEGT.

This clonotype has a handful of counts. The chain is built from TRBV6-1 and TRBJ2-5, with TRBD2 matching over 9 bases. With 5 bases clipped from V and 4 bases from J, the junction kept 11 bases outside the gene matches. The CDR3 spans 16 residues. Germline V gives CDR1 MNHNS, CDR2 SASEGT. The DNA of the CDR3 is TGTGCCAGCAGTCCCCCCGAAGGTAGCGGGAGAGAGACCCAGTACTTC. It translates to CASSPPEGSGRETQYF.

This chain joins TRBV7-6 and TRBJ2-1, with D hard to call. The V end lost 5 bases, the J end lost 9 bases, and 8 bases lay between the germline ends. This CDR3 is 11 amino acids long. Germline-derived CDR1 and CDR2 are SGHVS and FNYEAQ. In DNA, the CDR3 is TGTGCCAGCAGCACCGGACCTGAGCAGTTCTTC. This codes for CASSTGPEQFF.

This clonotype was seen more than once but under ten times. Here the CDR3 reads CATSREGLSYEQYF. CDR3 bases: TGTGCCACCAGCCGGGAGGGCTTGAGCTACGAGCAGTACTTC. The chain joins TRBV15 to TRBJ2-7; 8 bases are shared with TRBD2. Germline values: CDR1 LNHNV, CDR2 YYDKDF (reference sequence). V was pared by 5 bases and J by 3 bases, with 6 bases of the junction left unmatched. The CDR3 contains 14 residues.

The chain joins TRBV4-1 to TRBJ1-2; D gene unclear. Between the trimmed V and J ends, which lost 5 bases and 2 bases, there was a span of 12 bases. Looked up from germline, CDR1 is MGHRA and CDR2 is YSYEKL. This CDR3 is 14 amino acids long. The CDR3 DNA reads as TGCGCCAGCAGCTCCTGGGAGAAGAACTATGGCTACACCTTC. Protein product: CASSSWEKNYGYTF.

In this sample, this clonotype turned up a few times. The chain links TRBV12-3 or TRBV12-4 to TRBJ2-7; 15 nucleotides agree with TRBD2. V lost 5 bases and J lost 6; bases outside the gene matches: 11. The CDR3 sequence is 17 residues long. CDR3 protein: CASSGLAGGRFGVEQYF. In nucleotides, the CDR3 is TGTGCCAGCAGTGGACTAGCGGGGGGGAGGTTCGGGGTCGAGCAGTACTTC.

The sample holds many counts of this clonotype. The chain carries TRBV28 and TRBJ1-2; D is undetermined. CDR1 and CDR2 from the germline V gene are MDHEN and SYDVKM. Trimming took 6 bases from V and 1 from J, leaving 6 bases between them. This CDR3 region has 12 residues. CDR3 region: CASSTLNYGYTF. The CDR3 DNA follows: TGTGCCAGCAGCACTCTTAACTATGGCTACACCTTC.

The rearrangement joins TRBV4-2 to TRBJ1-4; 12 bases are a match to TRBD1. Germline V gene lookup returns CDR1 LGHNA and CDR2 YNFKEQ. Unmatched junction bases numbered 7, after V lost 3 bases and J lost 8 bases. The CDR3 covers 16 residues. CDR3 amino acids: CASSQLGTGGGEKLFF. The CDR3 DNA reads TGTGCCAGCAGCCAGTTAGGGACAGGGGGCGGCGAAAAACTGTTTTTT.

V and J are TRBV28 and TRBJ1-6; 9 bases line up with TRBD1. The CDR3 is 15 residues long. V trimming: 4 bases; J trimming: 7 bases; junction bases outside the gene matches: 5. Germline V CDR1 and CDR2: MDHEN, SYDVKM. Written as DNA, the CDR3 is TGTGCCAGCAGTTCATGGACAGGGGAGAATTCACCCCTCCACTTT. Amino acid sequence: CASSSWTGENSPLHF.

The chain carries TRBV12-3 or TRBV12-4 and TRBJ2-7, with D perhaps TRBD2 (5 bases). This CDR3 has 12 residues. V was shortened by 6 bases and J by 6 bases, with 12 bases between the two germline ends. The CDR3 nucleotides are TGTGCCAGCAGGGAGGTCTGGGGCGAGCAGTACTTC. Its protein is CASREVWGEQYF.

The chain is built from TRBV4-2 and TRBJ2-7; 8 positions agree with TRBD2. In germline, CDR1 is LGHNA, CDR2 YNFKEQ. Trimming cost V 0 bases and J 7 bases; bases outside gene matches: 14. This CDR3 contains 17 residues. CDR3 in amino acids: CASSQDSSGSPSGEQYF. The CDR3 coding sequence is TGTGCCAGCAGCCAAGATAGCAGCGGGAGCCCCTCGGGGGAGCAGTACTTC.